This passage covers 13 T cell receptor beta chains from one sample sequenced in a study of cytomegalovirus exposure and HLA in healthy donors. Both 60 Vbeta primers and 13 Jbeta primers went into the PCR. Here immunoSEQ multiplex PCR was the method, and the copy in TCRdb shows in-frame clones only, minus some. The repertoire holds 150,000 to 200,000 clones, with roughly 90% as singletons. Specimen: PBMCs. The receptors here all came from a girl younger than two in good health and CMV-seronegative.

For the CDR3, the DNA is TGTGCCAGCAGCCAGACGGGGGGCAATCAGCCCCAGCATTTT. It codes for CASSQTGGNQPQHF. The chain couples TRBV4-2 to TRBJ1-5; D perhaps matches TRBD1 (5 bases). V was cut by 3 bases and J by 2 bases, with 8 bases left in between. This CDR3 contains 14 residues. Germline CDR1 is LGHNA and CDR2 is YNFKEQ.

To note about this clone: Sequence at one end of the junction differs from germline and may be a read error. Written as DNA, the CDR3 is TGCGCCAGCAGTCAAGTTAAATCAGGGCACAATGAGCAGTTCTTC. Protein product: CASSQVKSGHNEQFF. The V gene is TRBV4-3, the J gene TRBJ2-1; a possible D gene is TRBD1 (5 bases). This CDR3 has 15 residues. Germline V gene sequence: CDR1 LGHNA, CDR2 YSLEER.

V gene TRBV27 combines with J gene TRBJ1-5; TRBD1 might be the D (5 bases). There are 15 residues in the CDR3. Germline CDR1 reads MNHEY; CDR2 reads SMNVEV (reference sequence). V was shortened by 5 bases and J by 5 bases, with 16 bases between the two germline ends. The CDR3 reads CASSLMGREDQPQHF. CDR3 in DNA: TGTGCCAGCAGTCTAATGGGCAGGGAGGATCAGCCCCAGCATTTT.

This clone has a handful of counts. The chain combines TRBV7-9 with TRBJ2-2; 8 bases are shared with TRBD2. CDR1 and CDR2 from the germline V gene are SEHNR and FQNEAQ (reference sequence). The J segment lost 0 bases and the V segment lost 4 bases, leaving 13 bases of the junction unmatched. The CDR3 loop spans 19 amino acids. The CDR3 reads CASSSPGVSGKSNTGELFF. CDR3 sequence (DNA): TGTGCCAGCAGCTCCCCCGGGGTTAGCGGGAAATCGAACACCGGGGAGCTGTTTTTT.

The genes are TRBV5-1 and TRBJ2-5, with 8 bases lining up with TRBD1. Trimming removed 4 bases from V and 4 bases from J; junction bases left unmatched: 3. The CDR3 loop spans 13 amino acids. Germline values: CDR1 SGHRS, CDR2 YFSETQ. CDR3 in DNA: TGCGCCAGCAGCATAGGACAGGGAGAGACCCAGTACTTC. Translated, it gives CASSIGQGETQYF.

The chain links TRBV19 to TRBJ1-3, with unresolved D. The CDR3 has 14 residues. Germline-derived CDR1 and CDR2 are LNHDA and SQIVND (reference sequence). V lost 1 base, J lost 2 bases, and 6 bases lay in between. CDR3 DNA: TGTGCCAGTAGTATAGCACAGCCTGGAAACACCATATATTTT. Encoded protein: CASSIAQPGNTIYF.

This chain links TRBV7-3 with TRBJ2-7; 7 nucleotides match TRBD2. The CDR3 consists of 13 residues. CDR1 SGHTA and CDR2 FQGTGA come from the germline V gene. Trimming cost V 5 bases and J 4 bases; bases outside gene matches: 5. CDR3 amino acids: CASSPGTIYEQYF. CDR3 nucleotide sequence: TGTGCCAGCAGCCCTGGGACTATTTACGAGCAGTACTTC.

V is TRBV6-5 and J is TRBJ1-2; no definite D call. Germline V lookup: CDR1 MNHEY, CDR2 SVGAGI. Trimming stripped 8 bases from V and 8 bases from J, with 18 bases between. This CDR3 is 13 amino acids long. CDR3 amino acids: CASSESPRAGYTF. The DNA for the CDR3 is TGTGCCAGCTCAGAATCTCCGAGAGCGGGCTACACCTTC.

V usage is TRBV18 and J usage is TRBJ2-7, with 9 bases fitting TRBD2. V lost 4 bases, J lost 4 bases, and 8 bases stayed unmatched. Germline-derived CDR1 and CDR2 are KGHSH and LQKENI. The CDR3 has 15 amino acids. The CDR3 nucleotides read TGTGCCAGCTCACTAAGACTAGCGGTGGCTTACGAGCAGTACTTC. Its translation: CASSLRLAVAYEQYF. Based on the CDR3 plus reference TRBV18 and TRBJ2-7, the full variable domain is NAGVMQNPRHLVRRRGQEARLRCSPMKGHSHVYWYRQLPEEGLKFMVYLQKENIIDESGMPKERFSAEFPKEGPSILRIQQVVRGDSAAYFCASSLRLAVAYEQYFGPGTRLTVT.

The V gene is TRBV7-3, the J gene TRBJ2-1; a possible D gene is TRBD2 (5 bases). Germline CDR1 SGHTA, CDR2 FQGTGA. V dropped 1 base and J dropped 2 bases, with 12 bases sitting between them. CDR3 size: 16 residues. CDR3 residues: CASSLIGGLPYNEQFF. In DNA, the CDR3 is TGTGCCAGCAGCTTAATTGGCGGACTCCCCTACAATGAGCAGTTCTTC.

The chain recombines TRBV29-1 with TRBJ2-7; 12 positions agree with TRBD2. V lost 4 bases, J lost 4 bases, and 5 bases stayed unmatched. Looked up from germline, CDR1 is SQVTM and CDR2 is ANQGSEA. The CDR3 runs 14 residues. Here the CDR3 DNA reads TGCAGCGTTGGGAGACTAGCGGGAGATTACGAGCAGTACTTC. It yields the protein CSVGRLAGDYEQYF.

The table lists this clone with a count of one. The rearrangement uses TRBV7-9 and TRBJ2-5; no firm D call. The CDR3 has 19 amino acids. Germline-derived CDR1 and CDR2 are SEHNR and FQNEAQ (reference sequence). V lost 5 bases to trimming and J lost 1 base, with 26 bases between them. In DNA, the CDR3 is TGTGCCAGCAGCCCAATCTTCACCTCCAATCCGGAGTTCCAAGAGACCCAGTACTTC. It translates to CASSPIFTSNPEFQETQYF.

V gene TRBV29-1 combines with J gene TRBJ2-7; 7 bases align to TRBD2. Per the germline V gene, CDR1 is SQVTM and CDR2 is ANQGSEA. The CDR3 runs to 15 residues. The ends lost 5 bases at V and 0 bases at J; junction bases unmatched: 10. The CDR3 nucleotides are TGCAGCGTTCGCACCAGACTAGCAAGCTCCTACGAGCAGTACTTC. It codes for CSVRTRLASSYEQYF.